The clone carrying this T cell receptor beta chain was seen just once. Its cognate antigen is unknown. These data are taken from a study of shared clonotypes between healthy human individuals. The study, taken as a whole, reports: Among the subsets, naive ones generally showed larger estimated richness than memory ones. Even with large depth, rarefaction showed that sorted-subset sequencing was incomplete.

CD45RA+ naive and CD45RA-negative memory subsets were separated from CD4+ cells. CDR1 SGHAT and CDR2 FQNNGV come from the germline V gene. The CDR3 spans 15 residues. The V and J ends lost 0 bases and 2 bases, in that order; junction bases with no gene match: 4. In replicate PCRs of sorted subsets, roughly 200 ng DNA, tens of thousands of T cell genomes, was used. Libraries were prepared by immunoSEQ multiplex PCR; TCRdb keeps only in-frame clonotypes and omits some of them. The sample records 850,000 to 1,200,000 clones, around 76% being singletons. Input material: memory CD4+ T cells sorted from blood. Subset of the sample: CD45RA-negative fraction. This chain uses TRBV11-2 with TRBJ2-7; 7 positions match TRBD1. This sequence was found in a man aged 18-30 years in good health. The CDR3 DNA is TGTGCCAGCAGCTTAGAAGAGGGGGCAACCTACGAGCAGTACTTC. Protein: CASSLEEGATYEQYF.